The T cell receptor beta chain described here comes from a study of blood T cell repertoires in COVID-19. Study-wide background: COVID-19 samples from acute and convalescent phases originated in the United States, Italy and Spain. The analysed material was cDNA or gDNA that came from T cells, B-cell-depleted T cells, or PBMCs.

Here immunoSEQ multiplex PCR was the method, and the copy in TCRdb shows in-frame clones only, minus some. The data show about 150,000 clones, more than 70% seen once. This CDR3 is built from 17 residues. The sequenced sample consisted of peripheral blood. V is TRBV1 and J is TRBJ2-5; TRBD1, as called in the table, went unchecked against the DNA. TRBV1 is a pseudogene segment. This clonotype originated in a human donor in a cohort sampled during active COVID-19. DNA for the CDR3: TGCACCAGCAGCCCTCCGGACAGGGGGCAAGTGAGAGAGACCCAGTACTTC. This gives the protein CTSSPPDRGQVRETQYF.